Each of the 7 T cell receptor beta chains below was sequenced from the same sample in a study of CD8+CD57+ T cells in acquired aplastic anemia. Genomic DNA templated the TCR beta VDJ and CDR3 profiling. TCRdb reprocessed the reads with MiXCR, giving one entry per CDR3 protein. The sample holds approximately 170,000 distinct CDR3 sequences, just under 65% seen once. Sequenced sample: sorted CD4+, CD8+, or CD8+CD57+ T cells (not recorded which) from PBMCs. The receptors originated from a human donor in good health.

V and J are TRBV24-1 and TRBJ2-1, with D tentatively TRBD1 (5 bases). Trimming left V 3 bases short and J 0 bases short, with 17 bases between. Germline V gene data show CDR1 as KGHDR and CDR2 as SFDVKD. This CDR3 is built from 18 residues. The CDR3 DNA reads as TGTGCCACCAGTGATCCTCAAGGGGCCCGGAGCTCCTACAATGAGCAGTTCTTC. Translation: CATSDPQGARSSYNEQFF.

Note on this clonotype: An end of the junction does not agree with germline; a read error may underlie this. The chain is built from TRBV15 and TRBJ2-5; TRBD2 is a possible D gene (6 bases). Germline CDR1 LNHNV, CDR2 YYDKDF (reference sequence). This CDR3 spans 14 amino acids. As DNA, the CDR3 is TGTGCCACCAGCATTGGGGGGTTAGAAGAGACCCAGTACTTT. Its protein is CATSIGGLEETQYF.

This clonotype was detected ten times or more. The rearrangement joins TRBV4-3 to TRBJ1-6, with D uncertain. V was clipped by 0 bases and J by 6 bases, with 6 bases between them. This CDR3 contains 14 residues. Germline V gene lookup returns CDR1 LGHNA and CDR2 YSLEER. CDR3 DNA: TGCGCCAGCAGCCAAGATTTCGGTAATTCACCCCTCCACTTT. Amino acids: CASSQDFGNSPLHF.

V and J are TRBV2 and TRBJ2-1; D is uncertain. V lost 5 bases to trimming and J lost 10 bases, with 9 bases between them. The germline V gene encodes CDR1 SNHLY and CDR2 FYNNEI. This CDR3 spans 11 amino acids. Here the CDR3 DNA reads TGTGCCAGCAGTCTAAAGGTGGAGCAGTTCTTC. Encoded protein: CASSLKVEQFF. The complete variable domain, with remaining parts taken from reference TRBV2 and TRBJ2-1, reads EPEVTQTPSHQVTQMGQEVILRCVPISNHLYFYWYRQILGQKVEFLVSFYNNEISEKSEIFDDQFSVERPDGSNFTLKIRSTKLEDSAMYFCASSLKVEQFFGPGTRLTVL.

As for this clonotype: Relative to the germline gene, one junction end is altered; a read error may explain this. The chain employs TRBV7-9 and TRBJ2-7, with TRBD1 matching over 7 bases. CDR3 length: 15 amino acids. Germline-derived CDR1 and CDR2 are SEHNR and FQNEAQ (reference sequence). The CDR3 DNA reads TGCGCCAGCAGCCCACTAGACGGGACAGCCTACGAGCAGTACTTC. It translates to CASSPLDGTAYEQYF.

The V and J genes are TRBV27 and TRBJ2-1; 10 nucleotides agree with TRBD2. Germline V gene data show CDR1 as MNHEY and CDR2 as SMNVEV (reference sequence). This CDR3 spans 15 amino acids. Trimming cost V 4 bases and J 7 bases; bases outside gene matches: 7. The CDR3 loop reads CASSSPSGSGNEQFF. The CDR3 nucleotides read TGTGCCAGCAGTTCCCCTAGCGGGAGTGGGAATGAGCAGTTCTTC.

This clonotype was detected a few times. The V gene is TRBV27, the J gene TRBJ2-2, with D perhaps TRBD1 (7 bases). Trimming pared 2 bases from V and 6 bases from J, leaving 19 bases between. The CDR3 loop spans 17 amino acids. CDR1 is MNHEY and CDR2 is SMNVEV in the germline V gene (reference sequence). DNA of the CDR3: TGTGCCAGCAGTTTAGGGGCGGTGACAGGGAGGTCCGGGGAGCTGTTTTTT. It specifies CASSLGAVTGRSGELFF.